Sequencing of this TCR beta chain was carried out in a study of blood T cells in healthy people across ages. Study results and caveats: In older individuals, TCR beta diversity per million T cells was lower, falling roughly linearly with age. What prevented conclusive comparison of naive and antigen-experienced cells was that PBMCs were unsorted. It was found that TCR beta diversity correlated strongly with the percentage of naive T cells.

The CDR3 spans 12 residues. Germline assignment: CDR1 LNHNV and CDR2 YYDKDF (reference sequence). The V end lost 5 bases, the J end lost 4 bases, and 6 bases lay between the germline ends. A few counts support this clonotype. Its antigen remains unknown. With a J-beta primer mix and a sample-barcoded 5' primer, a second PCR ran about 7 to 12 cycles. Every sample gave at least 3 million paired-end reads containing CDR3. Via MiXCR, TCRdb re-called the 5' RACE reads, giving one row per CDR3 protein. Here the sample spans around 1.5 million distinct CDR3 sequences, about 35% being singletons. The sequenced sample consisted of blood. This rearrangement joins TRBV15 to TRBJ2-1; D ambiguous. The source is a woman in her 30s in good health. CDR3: CATSGLYNEQFF. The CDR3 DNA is TGTGCCACCAGCGGGCTGTACAATGAGCAGTTCTTC.